The source of this TCR beta chain is a study of OX40 agonist ivuxolimab in advanced cancers. After removal of 5 bases from V and 2 bases from J, the junction contained 9 bases not matched to a gene. The CDR3 contains 15 residues. The germline gives CDR1 LNHNV, CDR2 YYDKDF (reference sequence). Only in-frame clones appear in the TCRdb table, and some are missing; sequencing was by immunoSEQ multiplex PCR. The sample has about 19,000 clones; more than 80% are singletons. Broader study findings: Blood T cells, both CD4+ and CD8+, expanded clonally by week 6 at 0.1 to 3.0 mg/kg. Some patients without response likewise showed low normalized clonal expansion.

With respect to this clone: Antigen unknown.

The clonotype comes from an adult with an advanced solid tumor such as melanoma, head and neck, liver or kidney cancer. The V gene is TRBV15, the J gene TRBJ2-7, with 7 bases identical to TRBD2. Sequencing used CD4+ or CD8+ T cells sorted from blood, obtained in a trial of the OX40 agonist ivuxolimab. The CDR3 sequence: CATSSPERGAYEQYF. CDR3 nucleotides: TGTGCCACCAGCTCCCCTGAGCGGGGTGCCTACGAGCAGTACTTC.